This T cell receptor (beta chain) was sequenced during a study of blood T cell repertoires in COVID-19 (dated by TCRdb to about 2020). Broadly, across the study: Collaborator samples came from the United States, Italy and Spain and covered acute and convalescent phases of COVID-19. A de-identified subject ID, COVID-19 status, age in years and sex were almost always included in the sample metadata. Where HLA class I and class II types were available, the types were taken from metadata supplied by the sample provider, not from assay-based typing. Samples came from the ongoing ImmuneRACE study (first 160 participants) plus 1,254 subjects from 6 global collaborators. The prospective study material was composed of cDNA or gDNA derived from T cells, B-cell-depleted T cells, or PBMCs. The repertoires were made available in a free public database intended to serve as a resource for research on the immune response to SARS-CoV-2. Subjects who had been exposed to COVID-19, were actively infected with it, or had recovered from it provided the deeply sampled blood TCRbeta repertoires that made up the dataset. Findings and caveats that apply to the study as a whole: The quantity of clinical and demographic metadata differed by source and by participant and was supplied without curation.

Enrolling through a virtual design, the prospective study's participants ranged in age from roughly 18 to 100 years and lived across 20 to 30 United States geographic areas. Cohort assignment in the prospective study relied on participant-reported clinical history from a screening survey and a study questionnaire. Recovered participants in ImmuneRACE Cohort 3 were defined as having two consecutive negative NP/OP PCR tests, clearance from a healthcare professional, or resolution of symptoms. Mobile phlebotomists in the prospective study collected whole blood, serum and a nasopharyngeal or oropharyngeal swab from every participant. Over an approximately 2-month period, participants in the prospective study had the option of providing additional blood draws and questionnaires. Before DNA extraction, blood samples from the prospective study were shipped at room temperature or frozen. The immunoSEQ Assay, a bias-controlled multiplex PCR, was used to amplify TCRbeta CDR3 regions from genomic DNA. The paper's processing steps were these. Within the assay, amplification of reference gene primers was used to estimate how many nucleated cells each sample contained. Sequence reads were collapsed and filtered to measure the absolute abundance of every unique TCRbeta CDR3 rearrangement. For each sample, productive Simpson clonality was calculated as the square root of Simpson's diversity index over productive rearrangements. What TCRdb holds here is the immuneACCESS table cut down to in-frame rearrangements. Part of the clones is not present; checked against another copy, under half of the missing clones reflect an unresolved V gene, and the others are unexplained. V and J calls and clone size are as listed in that table; D and trimming were resolved from the DNA. The sample includes about 130,000 clones, with about 88% observed a single time. Roughly 2.3% of the sample belongs to the ten largest clones.

The table lists this clone with a count of one. Its antigen is currently not known. Base qualities were left out, and no much larger clone turns up one base away. The CDR3, cysteine through phenylalanine, is 13 amino acids long. Of the read, only the CDR3 DNA is kept; its 39 bases are in frame from base 1. Germline trimming: 5 bases from V, 3 bases from J; junction bases outside gene matches: 3. CDR1 WSHSY and CDR2 SAAADI are derived from the germline V gene. The TCR sequence derives from a woman between 50 and 59 years old who had recovered from COVID-19. The sequenced sample was PBMCs or T cells enriched from blood (not recorded which). The sequence is built from TRBV10-2 and TRBJ2-7; 8 bases in between match TRBD1. The CDR3 region reads CASSRTGGYEQYF. The base sequence is TGCGCCAGCAGTCGCACAGGGGGCTACGAGCAGTACTTC.